Shown below are 22 T cell receptor beta chains from a single sample sequenced in a study of response to subunit inactivated influenza vaccine. TCRdb re-derived calls from the RT-PCR reads in MiXCR, one entry per CDR3 protein. The data contain around 650,000 distinct CDR3 sequences, around 14% of them singletons. Specimen: PBMCs from blood, collected 11 to 12 days after vaccination. Receptor source: a man aged 45-65 years who received an inactivated influenza vaccine.

This clonotype was seen a few times. V is TRBV12-3 or TRBV12-4 and J is TRBJ2-5; the D gene is possibly TRBD2 (5 bases). Trimming pared 4 bases from V and 1 base from J, leaving 10 bases between. The CDR3 is made up of 14 amino acids. The CDR3 region has the DNA TGTGCCAGCAGTTCCCGGGATGCCCAAGAGACCCAGTACTTC. Protein product: CASSSRDAQETQYF.

This clonotype was observed a handful of times. The J gene is TRBJ2-1, the V gene TRBV15, with unresolved D. The CDR3 is made up of 13 amino acids. V lost 0 bases and J lost 10, with 10 bases in between. Germline assignment: CDR1 LNHNV and CDR2 YYDKDF (reference sequence). As DNA, the CDR3 is TGTGCCACCAGCAGAGATACAGCGACAGAGCAGTTCTTC. Its protein is CATSRDTATEQFF.

The chain joins TRBV3-1 to TRBJ2-1; D is undetermined. This CDR3 has 19 residues. The ends were cut back, 11 bases at V and 2 bases at J, with 31 bases in the middle. The germline CDR1 and CDR2 sequences are LGHDT and YNNKEL (reference sequence). The chain's CDR3 is CAFSFVRVGARIPYNEQFF. The CDR3 coding sequence is TGTGCCTTCAGTTTCGTGCGTGTCGGCGCGAGGATACCCTACAATGAGCAGTTCTTC.

The chain is built from TRBV7-2 and TRBJ2-7; D call uncertain. The length of the CDR3 is 12 residues. V was trimmed by 5 bases and J by 5 bases, leaving 10 bases between them. Germline CDR1 reads SGHTA; CDR2 reads FQGNSA. For the CDR3, the DNA is TGTGCCAGCAGCCCTCATTCCCACGAGCAGTACTTC. Translation: CASSPHSHEQYF.

This clonotype was observed a few times. This chain links TRBV12-3 or TRBV12-4 with TRBJ2-7, with D tentatively TRBD1 or TRBD2 (5 bases each). Trimming removed 1 base from V and 7 bases from J, with 8 bases in between. There are 12 residues in the CDR3. The CDR3 DNA reads as TGTGCCAGCAGTTTAGAGGGGAGAGAGCAGTACTTC. Its translation is CASSLEGREQYF.

This clonotype appeared a few times. The chain couples TRBV6-1 to TRBJ2-3; D perhaps matches TRBD2 (5 bases). Trimming removed 9 bases from V and 0 bases from J, with 13 bases in between. Germline V lookup: CDR1 MNHNS, CDR2 SASEGT. The CDR3 length is 14 residues. CDR3 nucleotides: TGTGCCAGTCCGGGATACCCTAGCACAGATACGCAGTATTTT. Its protein product is CASPGYPSTDTQYF.

This clonotype was seen repeatedly, ten times or more. The chain joins TRBV10-3 to TRBJ1-3; no clear D. There are 14 residues in the CDR3. The germline V gene has CDR1 ENHRY and CDR2 SYGVKD. The V and J ends lost 4 bases and 0 bases respectively, with 7 bases between them. The CDR3 bases are TGTGCCATCAGTGGGACCGACTCTGGAAACACCATATATTTT. It yields the protein CAISGTDSGNTIYF.

J is TRBJ1-2 and V is TRBV11-1, with 7 nucleotides matching TRBD1. Germline CDR1 is SGHAT and CDR2 is FQDESV (reference sequence). V lost 5 bases to trimming and J lost 8 bases; unmatched junction nucleotides: 14. The CDR3 loop spans 15 amino acids. The CDR3 sequence: CASSRSNHGQDGYTF. CDR3 coding DNA: TGTGCCAGCAGCCGCTCCAACCATGGACAGGACGGCTACACCTTC. Using reference TRBV11-1 and TRBJ1-2 for the parts outside the CDR3, the full variable domain is EAEVAQSPRYKITEKSQAVAFWCDPISGHATLYWYRQILGQGPELLVQFQDESVVDDSQLPKDRFSAERLKGVDSTLKIQPAELGDSAMYLCASSRSNHGQDGYTFGSGTRLTVV.

There are many counts of this clonotype. The chain is built from TRBV12-3 or TRBV12-4 and TRBJ1-5, with unresolved D. The ends were cut back, 3 bases at V and 3 bases at J, with 12 bases in the middle. The CDR3 extends over 15 amino acids. The CDR3 region is CASSFLSGNNQPQHF. In DNA, the CDR3 is TGTGCCAGCAGTTTTCTATCGGGGAACAATCAGCCCCAGCATTTT.

This clonotype came up a few times. The chain is built from TRBV20-1 and TRBJ2-7; 9 bases are shared with TRBD1. V trimming: 5 bases; J trimming: 4 bases; junction bases outside the gene matches: 12. The CDR3 length is 15 residues. The V gene's germline CDR1 is DFQATT and CDR2 SNEGSKA (reference sequence). CDR3 sequence: CSARKVPGQGYEQYF. CDR3 DNA: TGCAGTGCTCGAAAGGTCCCGGGACAGGGTTACGAGCAGTACTTC.

In this sample, this clonotype turned up many times. The chain recombines TRBV5-1 with TRBJ2-3; TRBD2 matches at 8 bases. The CDR3 loop spans 15 amino acids. Trimming took 6 bases from V and 3 from J; bases not matched to a gene: 9. The germline CDR1 and CDR2 sequences are SGHRS and YFSETQ. In nucleotides, the CDR3 is TGCGCCAGCAATCTTGGACTAGCTGGTACAGATACGCAGTATTTT. Translation: CASNLGLAGTDTQYF.

In its sample, this clonotype was seen a few times. This chain connects TRBV28 to TRBJ1-5; the D gene is possibly TRBD1 (6 bases). CDR1 is MDHEN and CDR2 is SYDVKM in the germline V gene. V lost 4 bases to trimming and J lost 6 bases, with 16 bases between them. The CDR3 sequence is 15 residues long. CDR3 protein: CASSYPGQLGQPQHF. The CDR3 nucleotides read TGTGCCAGCAGTTATCCAGGACAGTTGGGTCAGCCCCAGCATTTT.

This clonotype was detected only a few times. J is TRBJ2-1 and V is TRBV9; maybe TRBD2 (6 bases). Looked up from germline, CDR1 is SGDLS and CDR2 is YYNGEE. The CDR3 extends over 15 amino acids. Trimming stripped 0 bases from V and 4 bases from J, with 11 bases between. This CDR3 reads CASSVETGEYNEQFF. DNA of the CDR3: TGTGCCAGCAGCGTAGAAACGGGAGAATACAATGAGCAGTTCTTC.

The table lists this clonotype with a few counts. The chain employs TRBV7-8 and TRBJ2-2; D call uncertain. Trimming took 5 bases from V and 7 from J, leaving 17 bases between them. The V gene's germline CDR1 is SGHVS and CDR2 FQNEAQ. The CDR3 consists of 15 residues. The chain's CDR3 is CASSPLLGFHGELFF. The CDR3 nucleotides read TGTGCCAGCAGCCCTTTGCTGGGGTTTCACGGGGAGCTGTTTTTT.

V and J are TRBV6-5 and TRBJ2-5, with a tentative D call TRBD1 (6 bases). Germline CDR1 and CDR2: MNHEY and SVGAGI. V was pared by 2 bases and J by 4 bases, with 17 bases between. This CDR3 has 16 amino acids. Written as DNA, the CDR3 is TGTGCCAGCAGTTACCCCAGTCCGGACAGCTCAGAGACCCAGTACTTC. Its protein product is CASSYPSPDSSETQYF.

This clonotype showed up just a few times. The chain couples TRBV6-1 to TRBJ2-2, with unresolved D. The CDR3 extends over 15 amino acids. Germline V gene lookup returns CDR1 MNHNS and CDR2 SASEGT. The V and J ends lost 2 bases and 4 bases respectively, with 11 bases between them. The CDR3 region has the DNA TGTGCCAGCAGTGAATCACCCCGATTCACCGGGGAGCTGTTTTTT. Its protein product is CASSESPRFTGELFF.

The rearrangement joins TRBV7-8 to TRBJ2-2, with 11 bases fitting TRBD2. Germline V gene sequence: CDR1 SGHVS, CDR2 FQNEAQ. This CDR3 comprises 17 residues. The ends lost 3 bases at V and 0 bases at J; junction bases unmatched: 3. CDR3 loop: CASSFSSGGPNTGELFF. The CDR3 region has the DNA TGTGCCAGCAGCTTCTCTAGCGGGGGGCCGAACACCGGGGAGCTGTTTTTT.

This clonotype has a handful of counts. The chain combines TRBV12-3 or TRBV12-4 with TRBJ2-1, with D unclear. The V and J ends lost 6 bases and 4 bases respectively, with 16 bases between them. This CDR3 has 15 residues. CDR3 DNA: TGTGCCAGCAGCTTAAGCGCGGTGGGATACAATGAGCAGTTCTTC. Amino acid sequence: CASSLSAVGYNEQFF.

The chain has TRBV5-6 and TRBJ2-3; D perhaps matches TRBD2 (6 bases). The V end lost 4 bases, the J end lost 4 bases, and 13 bases lay between the germline ends. The CDR3 length is 14 residues. Germline assignment: CDR1 SGHDT and CDR2 YYEEEE. CDR3 residues: CASSLGGSADTQYF. The CDR3 coding sequence is TGTGCCAGCAGCCTGGGAGGATCTGCAGATACGCAGTATTTT.

This clonotype was counted between two and nine times. The chain links TRBV7-9 to TRBJ2-1; 7 bases line up with TRBD1. This CDR3 region has 12 residues. V dropped 1 base and J dropped 14; count of bases not matched to a gene: 5. Germline CDR1 reads SEHNR; CDR2 reads FQNEAQ (reference sequence). The CDR3 DNA reads TGTGCCAGCAGCTTAGGACAGGGTATTAAGTTCTTC. This sequence encodes CASSLGQGIKFF.

The chain recombines TRBV20-1 with TRBJ2-7; D is perhaps TRBD2 (6 bases). V was pared by 3 bases and J by 2 bases, with 14 bases between. The CDR3 sequence is 14 residues long. CDR1 is DFQATT, CDR2 SNEGSKA, per germline (reference sequence). CDR3 bases: TGCAGTGCTAGTGGGCGGGGTCATACCTACGAGCAGTACTTC. Translated: CSASGRGHTYEQYF.

This chain uses TRBV11-3 with TRBJ2-3; no reliable D call. The CDR3 spans 13 residues. CDR1 is SGHNT, CDR2 YENEEA, per germline. V dropped 0 bases and J dropped 6 bases, with 7 bases sitting between them. The CDR3 spells CASSLDPWDTQYF. For the CDR3, the DNA is TGTGCCAGCAGCTTAGATCCATGGGATACGCAGTATTTT.